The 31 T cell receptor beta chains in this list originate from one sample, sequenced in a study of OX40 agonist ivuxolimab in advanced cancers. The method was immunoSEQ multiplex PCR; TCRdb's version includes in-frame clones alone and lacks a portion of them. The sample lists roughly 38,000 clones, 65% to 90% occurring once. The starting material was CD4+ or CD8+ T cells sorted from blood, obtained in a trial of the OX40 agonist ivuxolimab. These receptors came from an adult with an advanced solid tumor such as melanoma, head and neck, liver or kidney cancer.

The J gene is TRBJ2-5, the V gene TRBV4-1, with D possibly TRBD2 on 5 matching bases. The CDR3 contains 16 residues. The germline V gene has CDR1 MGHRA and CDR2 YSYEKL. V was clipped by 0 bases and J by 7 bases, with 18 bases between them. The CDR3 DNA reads TGCGCCAGCAGCCAAGAAGGGCGGCATGGGAGTGGGACCCAGTACTTC. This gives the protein CASSQEGRHGSGTQYF.

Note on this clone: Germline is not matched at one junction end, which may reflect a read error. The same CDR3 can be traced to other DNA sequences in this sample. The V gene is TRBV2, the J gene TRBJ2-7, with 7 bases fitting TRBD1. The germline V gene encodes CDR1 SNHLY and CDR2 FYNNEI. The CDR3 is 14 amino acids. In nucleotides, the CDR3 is TGTGCCAGCATTAAGGATAGGGGGCTGGACGAGCAGTATTTC. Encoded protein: CASIKDRGLDEQYF.

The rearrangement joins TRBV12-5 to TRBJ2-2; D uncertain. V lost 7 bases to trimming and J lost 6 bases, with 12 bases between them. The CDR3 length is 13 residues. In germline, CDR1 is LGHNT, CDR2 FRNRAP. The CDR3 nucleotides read TGTGCTAGTGATCTGGGGTATGCCGGGGAGCTGTTTTTT. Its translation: CASDLGYAGELFF. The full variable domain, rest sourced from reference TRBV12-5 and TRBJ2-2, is DARVTQTPRHKVTEMGQEVTMRCQPILGHNTVFWYRQTMMQGLELLAYFRNRAPLDDSGMPKDRFSAEMPDATLATLKIQPSEPRDSAVYFCASDLGYAGELFFGEGSRLTVL.

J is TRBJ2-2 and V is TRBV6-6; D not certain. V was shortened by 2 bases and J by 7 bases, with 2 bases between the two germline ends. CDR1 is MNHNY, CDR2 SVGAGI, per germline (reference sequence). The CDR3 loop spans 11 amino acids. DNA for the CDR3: TGTGCCAGCAGTTACATCGGGGAGCTGTTTTTT. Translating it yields CASSYIGELFF.

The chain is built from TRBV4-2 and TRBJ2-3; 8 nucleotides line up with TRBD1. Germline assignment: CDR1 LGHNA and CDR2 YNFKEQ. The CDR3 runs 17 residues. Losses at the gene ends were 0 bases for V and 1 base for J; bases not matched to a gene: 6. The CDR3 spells CASSQDNGRGRTDTQYF. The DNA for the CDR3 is TGTGCCAGCAGCCAAGATAATGGCAGGGGGCGCACAGATACGCAGTATTTT.

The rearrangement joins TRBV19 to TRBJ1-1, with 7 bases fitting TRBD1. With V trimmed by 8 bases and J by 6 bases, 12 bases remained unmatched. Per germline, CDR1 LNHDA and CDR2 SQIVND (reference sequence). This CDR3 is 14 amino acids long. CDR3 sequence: CASGQTGTRAEAFF. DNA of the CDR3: TGTGCCAGTGGTCAGACAGGGACACGAGCTGAAGCTTTCTTT. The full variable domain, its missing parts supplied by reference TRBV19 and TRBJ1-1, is DGGITQSPKYLFRKEGQNVTLSCEQNLNHDAMYWYRQDPGQGLRLIYYSQIVNDFQKGDIAEGYSVSREKKESFPLTVTSAQKNPTAFYLCASGQTGTRAEAFFGQGTRLTVV.

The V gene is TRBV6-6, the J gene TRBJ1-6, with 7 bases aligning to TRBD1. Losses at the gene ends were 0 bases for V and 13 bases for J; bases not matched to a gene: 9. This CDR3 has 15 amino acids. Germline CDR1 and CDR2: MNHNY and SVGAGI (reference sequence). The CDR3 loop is CASSYSLDRLYPLHF. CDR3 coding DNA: TGTGCCAGCAGTTACTCCCTGGACAGGCTCTACCCCCTCCACTTT.

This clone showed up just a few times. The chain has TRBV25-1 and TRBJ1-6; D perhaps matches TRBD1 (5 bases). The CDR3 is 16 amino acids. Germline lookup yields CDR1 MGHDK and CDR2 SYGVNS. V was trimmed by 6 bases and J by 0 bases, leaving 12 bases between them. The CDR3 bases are TGTGCCAGCAGGCAGGGCTCGAGCTCCTATAATTCACCCCTCCACTTT. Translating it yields CASRQGSSSYNSPLHF.

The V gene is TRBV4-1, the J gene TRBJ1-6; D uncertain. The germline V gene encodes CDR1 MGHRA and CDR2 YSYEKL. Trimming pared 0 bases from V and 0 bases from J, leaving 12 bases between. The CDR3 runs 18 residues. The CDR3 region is CASSQDLVGFSYNSPLHF. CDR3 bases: TGCGCCAGCAGCCAAGATCTGGTGGGTTTCTCCTATAATTCACCCCTCCACTTT.

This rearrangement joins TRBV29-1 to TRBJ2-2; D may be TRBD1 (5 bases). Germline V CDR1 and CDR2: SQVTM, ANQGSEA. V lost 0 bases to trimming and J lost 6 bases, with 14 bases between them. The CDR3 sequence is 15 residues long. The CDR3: CSVEEIGAGAGELFF. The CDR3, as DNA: TGCAGCGTTGAAGAGATAGGGGCCGGAGCCGGGGAGCTGTTTTTT.

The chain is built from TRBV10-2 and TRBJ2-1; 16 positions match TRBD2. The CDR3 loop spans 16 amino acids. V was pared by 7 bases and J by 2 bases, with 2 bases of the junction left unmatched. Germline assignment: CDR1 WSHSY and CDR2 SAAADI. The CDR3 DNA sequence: TGCGCCAGCAAGGGGACTAGCGGGGGGGCCTACAATGAGCAGTTCTTC. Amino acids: CASKGTSGGAYNEQFF.

The DNA for the CDR3 is TGTGCCAGTAGTATACTAGCGGGGGCCTCGGGTAGAGGGCAGTTCTTC. This sequence encodes CASSILAGASGRGQFF. This sequence joins TRBV19 and TRBJ2-1; 10 bases match TRBD2. Germline CDR1 is LNHDA and CDR2 is SQIVND (reference sequence). With V trimmed by 2 bases and J by 12 bases, 13 bases remained unmatched. The CDR3 consists of 16 residues.

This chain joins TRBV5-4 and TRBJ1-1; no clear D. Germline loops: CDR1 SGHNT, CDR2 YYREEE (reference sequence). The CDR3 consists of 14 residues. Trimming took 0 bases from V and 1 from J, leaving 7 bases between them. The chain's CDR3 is CASSLAGRNTEAFF. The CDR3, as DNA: TGTGCCAGCAGCTTGGCCGGTCGGAACACTGAAGCTTTCTTT. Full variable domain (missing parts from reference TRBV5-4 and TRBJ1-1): ETGVTQSPTHLIKTRGQQVTLRCSSQSGHNTVSWYQQALGQGPQFIFQYYREEENGRGNFPPRFSGLQFPNYSSELNVNALELDDSALYLCASSLAGRNTEAFFGQGTRLTVV.

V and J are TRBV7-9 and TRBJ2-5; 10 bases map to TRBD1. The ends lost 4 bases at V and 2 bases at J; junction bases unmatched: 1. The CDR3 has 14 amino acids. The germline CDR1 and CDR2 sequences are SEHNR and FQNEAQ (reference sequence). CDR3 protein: CASSWTGGQETQYF. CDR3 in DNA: TGTGCCAGCAGCTGGACAGGGGGGCAAGAGACCCAGTACTTC.

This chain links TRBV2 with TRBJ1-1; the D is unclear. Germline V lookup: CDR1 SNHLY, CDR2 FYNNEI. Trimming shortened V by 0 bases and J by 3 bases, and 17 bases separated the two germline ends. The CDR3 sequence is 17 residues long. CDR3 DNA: TGTGCCAGCAGTGAAGCGCTTCAAGGTTATCAGGACACTGAAGCTTTCTTT. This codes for CASSEALQGYQDTEAFF.

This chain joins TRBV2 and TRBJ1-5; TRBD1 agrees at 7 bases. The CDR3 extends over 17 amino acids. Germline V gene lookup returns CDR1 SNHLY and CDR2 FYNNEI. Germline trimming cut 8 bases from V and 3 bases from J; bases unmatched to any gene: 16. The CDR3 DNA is TGTGCCAGCCACAGTGGGAACTCAGGACAGGTCAATCAGCCCCAGCATTTT. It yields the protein CASHSGNSGQVNQPQHF.

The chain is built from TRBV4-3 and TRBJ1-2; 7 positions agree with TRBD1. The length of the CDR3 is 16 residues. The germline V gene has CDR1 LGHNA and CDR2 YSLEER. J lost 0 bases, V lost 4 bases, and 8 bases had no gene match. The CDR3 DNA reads TGCGCCAGCAGCCCAGATCATGGGACAGCTAACTATGGCTACACCTTC. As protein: CASSPDHGTANYGYTF.

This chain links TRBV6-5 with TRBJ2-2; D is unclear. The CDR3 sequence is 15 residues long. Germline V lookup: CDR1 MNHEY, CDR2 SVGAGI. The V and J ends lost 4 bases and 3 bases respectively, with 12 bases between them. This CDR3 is CASSFGSSDTGELFF. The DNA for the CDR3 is TGTGCCAGCAGTTTCGGGTCTTCCGACACCGGGGAGCTGTTTTTT.

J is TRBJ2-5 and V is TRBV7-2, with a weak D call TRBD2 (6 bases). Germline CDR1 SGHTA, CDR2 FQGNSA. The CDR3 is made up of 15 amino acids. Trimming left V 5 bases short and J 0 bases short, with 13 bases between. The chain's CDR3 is CASSPGRGDQETQYF. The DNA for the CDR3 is TGTGCCAGCAGCCCGGGGCGCGGGGACCAAGAGACCCAGTACTTC.

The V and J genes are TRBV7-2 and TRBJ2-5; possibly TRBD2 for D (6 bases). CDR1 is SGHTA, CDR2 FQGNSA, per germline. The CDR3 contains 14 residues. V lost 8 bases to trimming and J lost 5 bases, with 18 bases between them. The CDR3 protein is CASRYGGRQETQYF. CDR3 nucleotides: TGTGCCAGCCGCTACGGGGGTCGCCAGGAGACCCAGTACTTC.

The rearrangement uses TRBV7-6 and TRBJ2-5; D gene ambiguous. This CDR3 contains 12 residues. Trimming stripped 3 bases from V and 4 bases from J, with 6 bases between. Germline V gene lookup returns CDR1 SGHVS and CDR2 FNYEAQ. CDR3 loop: CASSFRGETQYF. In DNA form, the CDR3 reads TGTGCCAGCAGCTTTCGAGGAGAGACCCAGTACTTC. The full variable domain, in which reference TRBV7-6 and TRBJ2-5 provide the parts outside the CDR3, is GAGVSQSPRYKVTKRGQDVALRCDPISGHVSLYWYRQALGQGPEFLTYFNYEAQQDKSGLPNDRFSAERPEGSISTLTIQRTEQRDSAMYRCASSFRGETQYFGPGTRLLVL.

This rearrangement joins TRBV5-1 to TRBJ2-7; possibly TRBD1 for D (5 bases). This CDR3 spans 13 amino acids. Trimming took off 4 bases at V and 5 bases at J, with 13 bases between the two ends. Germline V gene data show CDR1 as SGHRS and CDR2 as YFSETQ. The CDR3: CASSGQGIDEQYF. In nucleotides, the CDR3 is TGCGCCAGCAGCGGCCAGGGTATCGACGAGCAGTACTTC.

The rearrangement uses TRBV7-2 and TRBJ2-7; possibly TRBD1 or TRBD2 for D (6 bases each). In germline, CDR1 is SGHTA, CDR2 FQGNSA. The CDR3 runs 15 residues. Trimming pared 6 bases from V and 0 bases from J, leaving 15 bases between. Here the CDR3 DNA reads TGTGCCAGCAGTTCGAGGGGGGTTAGCTCCTACGAGCAGTACTTC. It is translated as CASSSRGVSSYEQYF.

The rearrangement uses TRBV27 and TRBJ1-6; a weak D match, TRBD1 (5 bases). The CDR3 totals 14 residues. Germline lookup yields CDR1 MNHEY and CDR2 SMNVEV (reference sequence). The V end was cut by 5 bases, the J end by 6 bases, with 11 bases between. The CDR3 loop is CASSLNRINSPLHF. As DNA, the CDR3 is TGTGCCAGCAGTCTGAACAGGATTAATTCACCCCTCCACTTT.

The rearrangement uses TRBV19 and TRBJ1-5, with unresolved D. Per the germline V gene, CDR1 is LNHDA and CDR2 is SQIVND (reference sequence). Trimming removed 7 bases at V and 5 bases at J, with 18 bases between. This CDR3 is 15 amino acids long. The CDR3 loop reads CASTAGRFSDQPQHF. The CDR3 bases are TGTGCCAGTACCGCGGGCCGATTCTCCGATCAGCCCCAGCATTTT.

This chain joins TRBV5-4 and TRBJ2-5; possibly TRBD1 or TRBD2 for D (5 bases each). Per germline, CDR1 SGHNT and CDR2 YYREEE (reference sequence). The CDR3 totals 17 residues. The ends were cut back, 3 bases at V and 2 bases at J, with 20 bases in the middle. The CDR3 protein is CASSYPGRKPQQETQYF. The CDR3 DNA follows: TGTGCCAGCAGCTACCCGGGACGTAAGCCGCAGCAAGAGACCCAGTACTTC.

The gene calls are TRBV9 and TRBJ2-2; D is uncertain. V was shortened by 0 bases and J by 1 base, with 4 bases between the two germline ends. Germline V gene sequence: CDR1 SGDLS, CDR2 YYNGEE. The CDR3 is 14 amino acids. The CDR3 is CASSVVWNTGELFF. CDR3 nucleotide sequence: TGTGCCAGCAGCGTAGTATGGAACACCGGGGAGCTGTTTTTT.

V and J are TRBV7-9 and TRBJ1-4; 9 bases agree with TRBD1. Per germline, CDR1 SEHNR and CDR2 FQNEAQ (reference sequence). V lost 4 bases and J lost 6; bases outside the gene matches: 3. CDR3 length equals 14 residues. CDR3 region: CASSSDRGDEKLFF. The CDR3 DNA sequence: TGTGCCAGCAGCTCGGACAGGGGTGATGAAAAACTGTTTTTT.

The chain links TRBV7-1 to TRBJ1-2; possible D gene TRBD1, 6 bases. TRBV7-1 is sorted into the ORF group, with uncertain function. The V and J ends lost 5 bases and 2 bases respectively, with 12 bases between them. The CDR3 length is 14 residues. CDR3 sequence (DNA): TGTGCCAGCAGCCTGTCCGGGACAAACTATGGCTACACCTTC. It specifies CASSLSGTNYGYTF.

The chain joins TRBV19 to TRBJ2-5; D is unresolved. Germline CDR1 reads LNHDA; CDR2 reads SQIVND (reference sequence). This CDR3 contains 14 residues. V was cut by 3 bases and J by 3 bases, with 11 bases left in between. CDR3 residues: CASSIGQGKETQYF. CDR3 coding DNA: TGTGCCAGTAGTATTGGTCAAGGGAAAGAGACCCAGTACTTC.

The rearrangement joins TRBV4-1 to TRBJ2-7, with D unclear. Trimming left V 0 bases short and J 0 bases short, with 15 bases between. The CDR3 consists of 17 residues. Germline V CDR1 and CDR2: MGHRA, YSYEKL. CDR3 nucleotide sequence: TGCGCCAGCAGCCAAGATTTTAGTTCATCCTCCTCCTACGAGCAGTACTTC. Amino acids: CASSQDFSSSSSYEQYF.